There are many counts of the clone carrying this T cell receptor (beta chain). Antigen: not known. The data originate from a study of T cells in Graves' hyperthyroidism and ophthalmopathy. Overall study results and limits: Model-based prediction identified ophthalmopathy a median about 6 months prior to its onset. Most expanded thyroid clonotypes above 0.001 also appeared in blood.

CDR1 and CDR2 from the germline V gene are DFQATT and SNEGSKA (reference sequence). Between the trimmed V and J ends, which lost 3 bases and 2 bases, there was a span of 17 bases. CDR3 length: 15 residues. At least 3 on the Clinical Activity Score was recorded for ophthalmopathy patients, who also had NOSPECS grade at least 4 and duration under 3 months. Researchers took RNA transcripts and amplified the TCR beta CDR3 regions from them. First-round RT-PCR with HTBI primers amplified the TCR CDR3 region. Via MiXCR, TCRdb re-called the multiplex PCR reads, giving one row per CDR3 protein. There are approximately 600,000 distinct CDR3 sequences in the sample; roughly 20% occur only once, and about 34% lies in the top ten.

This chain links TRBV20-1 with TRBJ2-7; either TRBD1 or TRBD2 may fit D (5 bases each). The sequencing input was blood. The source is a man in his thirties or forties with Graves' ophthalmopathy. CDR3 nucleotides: TGCAGTGCTAGTAGCCTCACGGGACCAACCTACGAGCAGTACTTC. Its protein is CSASSLTGPTYEQYF.